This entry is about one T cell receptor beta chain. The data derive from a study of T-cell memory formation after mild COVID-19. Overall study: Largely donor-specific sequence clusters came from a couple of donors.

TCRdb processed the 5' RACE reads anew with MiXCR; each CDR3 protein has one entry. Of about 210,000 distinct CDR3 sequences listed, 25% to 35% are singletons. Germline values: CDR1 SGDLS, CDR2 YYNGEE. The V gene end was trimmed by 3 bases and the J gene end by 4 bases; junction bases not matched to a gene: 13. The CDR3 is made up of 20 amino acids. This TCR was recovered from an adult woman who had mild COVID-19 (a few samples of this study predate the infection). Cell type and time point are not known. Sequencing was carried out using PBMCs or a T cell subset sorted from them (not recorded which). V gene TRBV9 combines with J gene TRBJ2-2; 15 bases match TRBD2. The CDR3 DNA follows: TGTGCCAGCAGCGAGGCCCTCGGGACTAGCGGGGGGCGGAGCACCGGGGAGCTGTTTTTT. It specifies CASSEALGTSGGRSTGELFF.